What follows is one T cell receptor (beta chain) and its context. What antigen it recognizes has not been identified. Per-nucleotide qualities are absent, and no much larger clonotype sits a single base away. This sample stems from a study of blood T cell repertoires in COVID-19 (TCRdb year 2020). As for the study more broadly: The collaborator samples originated in the United States, Italy and Spain and spanned the acute and convalescent phases of COVID-19. The samples were drawn from the first 160 participants of the ongoing ImmuneRACE study and from over a thousand subjects provided by 6 global collaborators. The prospective study material was composed of cDNA or gDNA derived from T cells, B-cell-depleted T cells, or PBMCs. Deeply sampled blood TCRbeta repertoires from subjects exposed to, actively infected with, or recovered from COVID-19 were included in the dataset. The repertoires were released in a freely available public database intended as a resource for research on the immune response to SARS-CoV-2. The sample metadata nearly always contained a de-identified subject ID, COVID-19 status, age in years and sex. Where available, HLA class I and class II types were obtained from metadata supplied by the sample provider rather than from assay-based typing. Summary of the overall study and its limitations: Clinical and demographic metadata were provided uncurated, with the amount varying by source and participant.

The germline V gene gives CDR1 as SGHVS and CDR2 as FQNEAQ. From V the trimming removes 5 bases and from J it removes 0 bases, while the gene matches leave 28 bases of the junction unaccounted for. The CDR3 numbers 23 residues from cysteine through phenylalanine. Just CDR3 DNA is preserved here, 69 bases in frame from base 1. The immunoSEQ Assay, a bias-controlled multiplex PCR, was used to amplify TCRbeta CDR3 regions from genomic DNA. Under the source paper's analysis protocol: The number of nucleated cells in each sample was estimated from the amplification of reference gene primers within the assay. To quantify the absolute abundance of each unique TCRbeta CDR3 rearrangement, sequence reads were collapsed and filtered. Productive Simpson clonality was computed per sample as the square root of Simpson's diversity index over productive rearrangements. The table comes from immuneACCESS by way of TCRdb, which keeps in-frame sequences with V and J called. Part of the clones is missing from these tables; in studies checked, under half for an unresolved V gene and the rest for unknown reasons. For V, J and clone size, that table is used; D and trimming come from the DNA. This sample comprises 200,000 to 250,000 clones, approximately 84% of them detected only once. The ten largest clones capture approximately 8% of the sample.

Collaborating institutions collected whole blood in K2EDTA tubes following their own protocols. Collaborator samples were shipped for TCRbeta analysis as frozen whole blood, isolated PBMCs, or DNA extracted from either sample type. The V and J genes are TRBV7-8 and TRBJ1-1; TRBD1 fits 9 bases in the junction. Sequencing was done on a sample of peripheral blood. The clonotype was recovered from a woman between 45 and 65 years old with active or convalescent COVID-19. The DNA reads TGTGCCAGCAGCCATTCCACCACCCCGGGGCTAAACAGGGGGCGGGTAATGAACACTGAAGCTTTCTTT. Its product reads: CASSHSTTPGLNRGRVMNTEAFF.